This T cell receptor beta chain derives from a study of identical twins. Study-wide results and limits: The degree of excess twin sharing was weaker in beta out-of-frame sequences.

CDR1 SSHAT and CDR2 FNYEAQ come from the germline V gene (reference sequence). This CDR3 has 13 amino acids. Using its own MiXCR run on the 5' RACE reads, TCRdb lists one record per CDR3 protein. The profile shows 400,000 to 550,000 distinct CDR3 sequences, 22% of them singletons. Of note for this clonotype: Antigen: not known. A junction end diverges from the germline sequence, so it may reflect a read error.

The sample also formed part of further work on T cells expressing NK-cell markers.

This TCR was recovered from a young woman in good health. The V and J genes are TRBV7-7 and TRBJ2-7, with D unclear. Specimen: CD4+ T cells sorted from blood. The CDR3 DNA reads as TGTGCTAGCAGCACCCAAATTCGGGCCGAGCAGTACTTC. This codes for CASSTQIRAEQYF.